Listed below are T cell receptor beta chains from one sample, sequenced in a study of cytomegalovirus exposure and HLA in healthy donors. The repertoire was sequenced with immunoSEQ multiplex PCR; TCRdb's copy has only in-frame clones and lacks some. This table has under 85,000 clones, approximately 94% appearing once. The sample taken for sequencing was PBMCs. The receptor source for this set is a young woman in good health and CMV-seropositive. CDR3s include the opening cysteine and the closing phenylalanine or tryptophan. D genes are given only for firm matches. The size entry is marked missing in some rows and otherwise reads once, few, many or a size class.

clone_size: once; d_call: TRBD1; j_call: TRBJ1-1; v_call: TRBV5-6; cdr3_aa: CASSPGTDPEAFF; cdr3_nt: TGTGCCAGCAGCCCCGGGACAGATCCTGAAGCTTTCTTT
clone_size: -; d_call: -; j_call: TRBJ1-5; v_call: TRBV28; cdr3_aa: CASSLFRGSYSNQPQHF; cdr3_nt: TGTGCCAGCAGTTTATTTCGGGGAAGTTATAGCAATCAGCCCCAGCATTTT
clone_size: -; d_call: -; j_call: TRBJ2-7; v_call: TRBV2; cdr3_aa: CASTLGPPSYEQYF; cdr3_nt: TGTGCCAGCACCCTAGGCCCCCCCTCCTACGAGCAGTACTTC
clone_size: -; d_call: -; j_call: TRBJ2-1; v_call: TRBV11-3; cdr3_aa: CASSPSVGGTYNEQFF; cdr3_nt: TGTGCCAGCAGCCCCAGTGTTGGGGGGACCTACAATGAGCAGTTCTTC
clone_size: -; d_call: -; j_call: TRBJ2-7; v_call: TRBV28; cdr3_aa: CASSFLPSQGTYEQYF; cdr3_nt: TGTGCCAGCAGTTTTCTCCCCTCCCAGGGAACCTACGAGCAGTACTTC
clone_size: -; d_call: -; j_call: TRBJ2-7; v_call: TRBV29-1; cdr3_aa: CSVQQGYEQYF; cdr3_nt: TGCAGCGTTCAACAGGGCTACGAGCAGTACTTC
clone_size: -; d_call: -; j_call: TRBJ2-3; v_call: TRBV9; cdr3_aa: CASSVALRTDTQYF; cdr3_nt: TGTGCCAGCAGCGTAGCTCTTCGCACAGATACGCAGTATTTT
clone_size: -; d_call: -; j_call: TRBJ1-3; v_call: TRBV5-4; cdr3_aa: CASSLEQGRSGNTIYF; cdr3_nt: TGTGCCAGCAGCTTGGAACAGGGCAGGTCTGGAAACACCATATATTTT
clone_size: -; d_call: -; j_call: TRBJ1-3; v_call: TRBV30; cdr3_aa: CAWNPPGRARNTIYF; cdr3_nt: TGTGCCTGGAACCCCCCGGGCAGGGCTCGGAACACCATATATTTT
clone_size: once; d_call: -; j_call: TRBJ1-5; v_call: TRBV13; cdr3_aa: CASSLGPGGNQPQHF; cdr3_nt: TGTGCCAGCAGCTTAGGGCCGGGAGGCAATCAGCCCCAGCATTTT
clone_size: -; d_call: TRBD1; j_call: TRBJ1-1; v_call: TRBV7-8; cdr3_aa: CASSLVGTGLSAEAFF; cdr3_nt: TGTGCCAGCAGCTTAGTCGGGACAGGGTTGTCTGCTGAAGCTTTCTTT
clone_size: once; d_call: TRBD1; j_call: TRBJ1-2; v_call: TRBV15; cdr3_aa: CATSRAPETGVDGYTF; cdr3_nt: TGTGCCACCAGCAGAGCCCCGGAGACAGGGGTTGACGGCTACACCTTC
clone_size: -; d_call: -; j_call: TRBJ2-3; v_call: TRBV27; cdr3_aa: CASRGLTRNQEPTQYF; cdr3_nt: TGTGCCAGCAGGGGCCTAACTCGGAATCAGGAACCTACGCAGTATTTT
clone_size: -; d_call: TRBD1; j_call: TRBJ2-3; v_call: TRBV4-1; cdr3_aa: CASSQDDRGWGTDTQYF; cdr3_nt: TGCGCCAGCAGCCAAGACGACAGGGGTTGGGGCACAGATACGCAGTATTTT
clone_size: -; d_call: -; j_call: TRBJ1-2; v_call: TRBV7-8; cdr3_aa: CASSSDTYGYTF; cdr3_nt: TGTGCCAGCAGCTCCGACACCTATGGCTACACCTTC
clone_size: -; d_call: TRBD2; j_call: TRBJ2-7; v_call: TRBV19; cdr3_aa: CASSKTGGDYEQYF; cdr3_nt: TGTGCCAGTAGTAAAACGGGAGGTGACTACGAGCAGTACTTC
clone_size: -; d_call: TRBD1; j_call: TRBJ2-5; v_call: TRBV5-6; cdr3_aa: CASSYPGQGEETQYF; cdr3_nt: TGTGCCAGCAGCTATCCGGGACAGGGGGAAGAGACCCAGTACTTC
clone_size: -; d_call: -; j_call: TRBJ1-1; v_call: TRBV30; cdr3_aa: CAWSVRNTEAFF; cdr3_nt: TGTGCCTGGAGTGTGAGGAACACTGAAGCTTTCTTT
clone_size: -; d_call: TRBD1; j_call: TRBJ1-4; v_call: TRBV7-2; cdr3_aa: CASSLDRANEKLFF; cdr3_nt: TGTGCCAGCAGCCTCGACAGGGCTAATGAAAAACTGTTTTTT
clone_size: -; d_call: -; j_call: TRBJ2-6; v_call: TRBV5-5; cdr3_aa: CASRPRFSGANVLTF; cdr3_nt: TGTGCCAGCAGACCCAGATTCTCTGGGGCCAACGTCCTGACTTTC
clone_size: -; d_call: TRBD2; j_call: TRBJ2-5; v_call: TRBV19; cdr3_aa: CASKNGGIQETQYF; cdr3_nt: TGTGCCAGTAAGAACGGGGGGATACAAGAGACCCAGTACTTC
clone_size: -; d_call: TRBD2; j_call: TRBJ2-1; v_call: TRBV10-3; cdr3_aa: CAISEDRDYIGEQFF; cdr3_nt: TGTGCCATCAGTGAAGACCGGGACTATATAGGTGAGCAGTTCTTC
clone_size: -; d_call: -; j_call: TRBJ1-5; v_call: TRBV19; cdr3_aa: CASSISHNNQPQHF; cdr3_nt: TGTGCCAGTAGTATATCGCACAACAATCAGCCCCAGCATTTT
clone_size: -; d_call: -; j_call: TRBJ1-1; v_call: TRBV7-9; cdr3_aa: CASSLQGPNTEAFF; cdr3_nt: TGTGCCAGCTCACTTCAGGGGCCGAACACTGAAGCTTTCTTT
clone_size: -; d_call: -; j_call: TRBJ2-1; v_call: TRBV4-3; cdr3_aa: CASSQRGGNYNEQFF; cdr3_nt: TGCGCCAGCAGCCAAAGGGGCGGGAACTACAATGAGCAGTTCTTC
clone_size: -; d_call: -; j_call: TRBJ2-3; v_call: TRBV9; cdr3_aa: CASSGTGTDTQYF; cdr3_nt: TGTGCCAGCAGCGGGACAGGCACAGATACGCAGTATTTT
clone_size: -; d_call: TRBD2; j_call: TRBJ2-1; v_call: TRBV19; cdr3_aa: CASSQLAGGRNEQFF; cdr3_nt: TGTGCCAGTAGCCAACTAGCGGGGGGGCGTAATGAGCAGTTCTTC
clone_size: -; d_call: -; j_call: TRBJ1-1; v_call: TRBV29-1; cdr3_aa: CSAWGAEAFF; cdr3_nt: TGCAGCGCATGGGGGGCTGAAGCTTTCTTT
clone_size: -; d_call: TRBD2; j_call: TRBJ2-6; v_call: TRBV7-7; cdr3_aa: CASSLGAGSSGANVLTF; cdr3_nt: TGTGCCAGCAGCTTAGGAGCGGGAAGCTCTGGGGCCAACGTCCTGACTTTC
clone_size: -; d_call: TRBD1; j_call: TRBJ1-5; v_call: TRBV28; cdr3_aa: CASSTPDRGSNQPQHF; cdr3_nt: TGTGCCAGCAGTACCCCGGACAGGGGAAGCAATCAGCCCCAGCATTTT
clone_size: -; d_call: -; j_call: TRBJ1-2; v_call: TRBV7-9; cdr3_aa: CASSSPRTPGDYGYTF; cdr3_nt: TGTGCCAGCAGCTCGCCCCGCACCCCGGGGGACTATGGCTACACCTTC
clone_size: -; d_call: -; j_call: TRBJ1-2; v_call: TRBV5-1; cdr3_aa: CASSLVQGLANYGYTF; cdr3_nt: TGCGCCAGCAGCTTGGTACAGGGCCTAGCTAACTATGGCTACACCTTC
clone_size: -; d_call: TRBD1; j_call: TRBJ1-2; v_call: TRBV27; cdr3_aa: CASSSQGSRGGYTF; cdr3_nt: TGTGCCAGCAGTTCACAGGGGAGTAGGGGAGGCTACACCTTC
clone_size: -; d_call: -; j_call: TRBJ1-1; v_call: TRBV5-1; cdr3_aa: CASSSGDFSGAEAFF; cdr3_nt: TGCGCCAGCAGCTCCGGGGACTTTAGTGGCGCTGAAGCTTTCTTT
clone_size: -; d_call: TRBD2; j_call: TRBJ2-1; v_call: TRBV4-1; cdr3_aa: CASSQEWLAGKSEQFF; cdr3_nt: TGCGCCAGCAGCCAAGAGTGGCTAGCGGGAAAGAGTGAGCAGTTCTTC
clone_size: -; d_call: -; j_call: TRBJ1-1; v_call: TRBV11-1; cdr3_aa: CASSLSLHREDRTEAFF; cdr3_nt: TGTGCCAGCAGCTTAAGCCTTCACAGGGAAGATCGGACTGAAGCTTTCTTT
clone_size: -; d_call: -; j_call: TRBJ2-3; v_call: TRBV10-1; cdr3_aa: CASSDGEACTDTQYF; cdr3_nt: TGCGCCAGCAGTGATGGGGAGGCCTGCACAGATACGCAGTATTTT
clone_size: -; d_call: TRBD2; j_call: TRBJ2-1; v_call: TRBV28; cdr3_aa: CASSLPGTSGREQFF; cdr3_nt: TGTGCCAGCAGCCTACCCGGGACTAGCGGACGAGAGCAGTTCTTC
clone_size: -; d_call: -; j_call: TRBJ2-3; v_call: TRBV9; cdr3_aa: CASSVAQGSDTQYF; cdr3_nt: TGTGCCAGCAGCGTAGCACAGGGTTCAGATACGCAGTATTTT
clone_size: -; d_call: -; j_call: TRBJ1-2; v_call: TRBV14; cdr3_aa: CASSLTDIPGYTF; cdr3_nt: TGTGCCAGCAGCCTTACAGATATCCCTGGCTACACCTTC
clone_size: -; d_call: -; j_call: TRBJ2-3; v_call: TRBV28; cdr3_aa: CASSLVLDYGTDTQYF; cdr3_nt: TGTGCCAGCAGTTTAGTCTTAGACTACGGCACAGATACGCAGTATTTT
clone_size: once; d_call: TRBD1; j_call: TRBJ1-2; v_call: TRBV5-6; cdr3_aa: CASSKIPGQGGYGYTF; cdr3_nt: TGTGCCAGCAGTAAGATCCCGGGACAGGGTGGTTATGGCTACACCTTC
clone_size: -; d_call: -; j_call: TRBJ2-2; v_call: TRBV18; cdr3_aa: CASRLDSGGELFF; cdr3_nt: TGTGCCAGCCGCCTTGACAGTGGCGGGGAGCTGTTTTTT
clone_size: once; d_call: TRBD2; j_call: TRBJ2-1; v_call: TRBV25-1; cdr3_aa: CASSETGLAGDSEQFF; cdr3_nt: TGTGCCAGCAGTGAAACCGGGCTAGCGGGAGATAGTGAGCAGTTCTTC
clone_size: -; d_call: -; j_call: TRBJ1-2; v_call: TRBV20-1; cdr3_aa: CSAPGGHGYTF; cdr3_nt: TGCAGTGCCCCGGGGGGCCATGGCTACACCTTC
clone_size: -; d_call: TRBD1; j_call: TRBJ1-1; v_call: TRBV5-6; cdr3_aa: CASSTWGTGGLHEAFF; cdr3_nt: TGTGCCAGCAGCACATGGGGGACAGGGGGCCTCCATGAAGCTTTCTTT
clone_size: -; d_call: TRBD2; j_call: TRBJ2-5; v_call: TRBV4-3; cdr3_aa: CASSRRSSGGETQYF; cdr3_nt: TGCGCCAGCAGCAGGAGATCTAGCGGGGGAGAGACCCAGTACTTC
clone_size: -; d_call: -; j_call: TRBJ1-3; v_call: TRBV4-3; cdr3_aa: CASSQLRGAGNTIYF; cdr3_nt: TGCGCCAGCAGCCAACTAAGGGGCGCTGGAAACACCATATATTTT
clone_size: -; d_call: TRBD2; j_call: TRBJ2-2; v_call: TRBV7-8; cdr3_aa: CASSLVTGGPGTGELFF; cdr3_nt: TGTGCCAGCAGCTTAGTTACGGGGGGGCCGGGCACCGGGGAGCTGTTTTTT
clone_size: -; d_call: TRBD2; j_call: TRBJ2-1; v_call: TRBV6-5; cdr3_aa: CASSPSGNSYNEQFF; cdr3_nt: TGTGCCAGCAGCCCTAGCGGAAACTCCTACAATGAGCAGTTCTTC
clone_size: -; d_call: TRBD1; j_call: TRBJ2-5; v_call: TRBV4-3; cdr3_aa: CASSQVPGQVWTQYF; cdr3_nt: TGCGCCAGCAGCCAGGTCCCGGGACAGGTGTGGACCCAGTACTTC
clone_size: -; d_call: -; j_call: TRBJ1-1; v_call: TRBV20-1; cdr3_aa: CSASSYTEAFF; cdr3_nt: TGCAGTGCTAGCTCGTACACTGAAGCTTTCTTT
clone_size: -; d_call: TRBD1; j_call: TRBJ2-7; v_call: TRBV28; cdr3_aa: CASSPTGGYEQYF; cdr3_nt: TGTGCCAGCAGCCCGACAGGGGGGTACGAGCAGTACTTC
clone_size: -; d_call: TRBD1; j_call: TRBJ1-2; v_call: TRBV19; cdr3_aa: CASSIRTNRGGMDGYTF; cdr3_nt: TGTGCCAGTAGTATACGGACTAACAGGGGGGGAATGGATGGCTACACCTTC
clone_size: -; d_call: -; j_call: TRBJ2-7; v_call: TRBV30; cdr3_aa: CAWSQTGEQYF; cdr3_nt: TGTGCCTGGAGTCAGACCGGGGAGCAGTACTTC
clone_size: -; d_call: -; j_call: TRBJ2-7; v_call: TRBV5-1; cdr3_aa: CASSSLPRVLAQPQGPYEQYF; cdr3_nt: TGCGCCAGCAGCAGCCTGCCTCGGGTCTTAGCCCAGCCCCAAGGCCCCTACGAGCAGTACTTC
clone_size: -; d_call: -; j_call: TRBJ1-1; v_call: TRBV28; cdr3_aa: CASSTSGQTAPWNTEAFF; cdr3_nt: TGTGCCAGCAGCACGTCAGGTCAGACCGCACCTTGGAACACTGAAGCTTTCTTT